This T cell receptor (beta chain) is from a study of cytomegalovirus exposure and HLA in healthy donors. Use of 60 Vbeta and 13 Jbeta primers characterized the PCR. Clones were sequenced by immunoSEQ multiplex PCR, and TCRdb holds only the in-frame ones, with some missing. The sample yields around 130,000 clones, approximately 8.8% seen once. As concerns this clone: No antigen is known for it.

Notes on the study in general: Among TCR beta chains of equal frequency, HLA-associated ones were more clonally expanded in a later analysis. A later analysis reportedly found that, within productive TCRs, an Asian-associated ancestry cluster had fewer N-insertions than the mean observed across the roughly 700 donors.

Sequenced: PBMCs. The receptor comes from a man aged 40-49 years in good health and CMV-seronegative.

The CDR3 spells CASTAGADTQYF. CDR3 nucleotide sequence: TGTGCCAGCACCGCGGGGGCTGATACGCAGTATTTT. V gene TRBV2 combines with J gene TRBJ2-3, with a weak D call TRBD2 (7 bases). The V end lost 7 bases, the J end lost 6 bases, and 11 bases lay between the germline ends. This CDR3 is 12 amino acids long. Germline V lookup: CDR1 SNHLY, CDR2 FYNNEI. Complete variable domain (other parts from reference TRBV2 and TRBJ2-3): EPEVTQTPSHQVTQMGQEVILRCVPISNHLYFYWYRQILGQKVEFLVSFYNNEISEKSEIFDDQFSVERPDGSNFTLKIRSTKLEDSAMYFCASTAGADTQYFGPGTRLTVL.